This T cell receptor beta chain was sequenced during a study of blood T cell repertoires in COVID-19. CDR3 length equals 16 residues. V was pared by 0 bases and J by 7 bases, with 9 bases of the junction left unmatched. Germline CDR1 and CDR2: LGHNA and YNFKEQ. Data came from immunoSEQ multiplex PCR; TCRdb stores just in-frame clones and leaves some out. The table has about 170,000 clones, around 83% seen once; the top ten hold approximately 18%. The sample comprised peripheral blood. The clonotype originates from a woman in her 70s who had recovered from COVID-19. The chain combines TRBV4-2 with TRBJ2-5, with 9 bases matching TRBD2. CDR3 nucleotides: TGTGCCAGCAGCCAAGAGGCGGCTAGCGGGGCCCGGACCCAGTACTTC. As protein: CASSQEAASGARTQYF.